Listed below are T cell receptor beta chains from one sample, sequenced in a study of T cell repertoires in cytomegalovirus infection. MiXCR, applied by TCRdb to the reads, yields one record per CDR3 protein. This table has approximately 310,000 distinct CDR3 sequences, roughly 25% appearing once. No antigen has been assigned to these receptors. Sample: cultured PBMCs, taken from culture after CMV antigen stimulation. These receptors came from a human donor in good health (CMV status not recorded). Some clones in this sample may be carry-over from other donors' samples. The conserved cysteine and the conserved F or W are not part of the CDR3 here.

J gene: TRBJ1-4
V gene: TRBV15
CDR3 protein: ATSIRANEKLF

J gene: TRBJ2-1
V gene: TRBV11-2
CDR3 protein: ASSLDRTSGRNEQF

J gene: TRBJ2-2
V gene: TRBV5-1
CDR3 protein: ASSLLTGPGELF

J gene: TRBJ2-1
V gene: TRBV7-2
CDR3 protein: ASSLDPPLMSDEQF

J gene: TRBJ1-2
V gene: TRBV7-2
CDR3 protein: ASSLGRGYGYT

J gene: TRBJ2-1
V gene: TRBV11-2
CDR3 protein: ASSLKRSPRGTNEQF

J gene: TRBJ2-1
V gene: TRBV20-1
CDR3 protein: SASMAGSSYNEQF

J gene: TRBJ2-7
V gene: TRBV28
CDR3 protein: ASQTTRDSFGGEQY

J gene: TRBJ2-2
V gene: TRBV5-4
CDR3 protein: ASSLADRGAERTFGELF

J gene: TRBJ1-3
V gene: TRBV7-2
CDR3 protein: ASSLVWGQGEGGTIY

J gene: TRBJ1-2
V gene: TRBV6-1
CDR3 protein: ASSDDRAGYT

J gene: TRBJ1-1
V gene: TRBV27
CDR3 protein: TSSLENTEAF

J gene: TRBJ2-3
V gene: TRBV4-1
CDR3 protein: ASSLRSTDTQY

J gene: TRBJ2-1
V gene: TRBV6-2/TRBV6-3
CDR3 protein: ASSSWTSGRSSSYNEQF

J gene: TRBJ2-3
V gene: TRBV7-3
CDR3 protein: ASSPVGDTQY

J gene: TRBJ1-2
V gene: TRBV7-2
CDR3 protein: ASSNPYRKNGYT

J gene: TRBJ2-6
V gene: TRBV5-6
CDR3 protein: ASRRNPRGTGANVLT